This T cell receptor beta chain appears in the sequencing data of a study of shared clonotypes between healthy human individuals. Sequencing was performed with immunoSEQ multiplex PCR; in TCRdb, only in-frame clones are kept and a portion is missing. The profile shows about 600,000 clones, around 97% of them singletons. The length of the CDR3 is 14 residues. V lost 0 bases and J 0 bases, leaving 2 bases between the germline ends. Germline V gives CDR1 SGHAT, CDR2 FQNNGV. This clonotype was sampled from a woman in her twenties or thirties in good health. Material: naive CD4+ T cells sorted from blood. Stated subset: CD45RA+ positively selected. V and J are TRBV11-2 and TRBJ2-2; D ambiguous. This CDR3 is CASSLDANTGELFF. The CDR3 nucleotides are TGTGCCAGCAGCTTAGACGCGAACACCGGGGAGCTGTTTTTT.